The 20 T cell receptor beta chains listed next were all sequenced from one sample in a study of T cell responses to AZD1222 COVID-19 vaccine. This table comes from immunoSEQ multiplex PCR, and its TCRdb copy is limited to in-frame clones, with some not included. The sample includes 150,000 to 200,000 clones, around 87% seen only once; the top ten take 2.5% to 3%. The sample consisted of peripheral blood, taken on day 0 of MenACWY control vaccination. These receptors were collected from an adult in good health.

The chain has TRBV30 and TRBJ2-7; TRBD1 matches at 11 bases. CDR1 and CDR2 (germline): GTSNPN, SVGIG (reference sequence). The trim removed 3 bases at V and 7 bases at J, leaving 5 bases unmatched. The CDR3 covers 13 residues. As DNA, the CDR3 is TGTGCCTGGAGAGGACAGGGGGCATTGGAGCAGTACTTC. This codes for CAWRGQGALEQYF.

The chain combines TRBV6-5 with TRBJ2-7, with 10 bases fitting TRBD2. After removal of 6 bases from V and 1 base from J, the junction contained 6 bases not matched to a gene. The CDR3 contains 15 residues. Germline CDR1 and CDR2: MNHEY and SVGAGI. CDR3 nucleotides: TGTGCCAGCAGCTATAGCGGGGGGCTATCCTACGAGCAGTACTTC. Protein sequence: CASSYSGGLSYEQYF.

J is TRBJ2-1 and V is TRBV14; no firm D call. Trimming cost V 2 bases and J 10 bases, with 3 bases left between them. The CDR3 has 10 amino acids. CDR1 and CDR2 (germline): SGHDN, FVKESK. The CDR3 DNA reads TGTGCCAGCAGCCAACGCGAGCAGTTCTTC. Residues: CASSQREQFF.

This chain uses TRBV5-1 with TRBJ1-2, with 7 bases aligning to TRBD1. J gave up 8 bases and V 0 bases, and 4 bases lay outside the gene matches. The CDR3 is 13 amino acids. Germline V gives CDR1 SGHRS, CDR2 YFSETQ. The CDR3 DNA follows: TGCGCCAGCAGCTTGGGACAGGGTGAGGGCTACACCTTC. It specifies CASSLGQGEGYTF.

This clone was counted between two and nine times. This chain joins TRBV5-1 and TRBJ2-7, with D unresolved. The CDR3 consists of 13 residues. The germline CDR1 and CDR2 sequences are SGHRS and YFSETQ. Trimming pared 4 bases from V and 2 bases from J, leaving 10 bases between. The CDR3 sequence is CASSAQPTYEQYF. The CDR3 region has the DNA TGCGCCAGCAGCGCCCAGCCAACCTACGAGCAGTACTTC.

The chain has TRBV9 and TRBJ2-7; the D gene is possibly TRBD2 (5 bases). This CDR3 is built from 16 residues. V lost 0 bases and J 4 bases, leaving 17 bases between the germline ends. In germline, CDR1 is SGDLS, CDR2 YYNGEE. The CDR3 protein is CASSVASAEPVYEQYF. The CDR3 DNA follows: TGTGCCAGCAGCGTAGCTTCAGCGGAGCCGGTATACGAGCAGTACTTC.

Points on this clone: Other DNA sequences in the same sample also yield this CDR3. CDR3 sequence: CASSPPGTGYGYTF. CDR3 nucleotides: TGTGCCAGCAGCCCCCCCGGGACAGGGTATGGCTACACCTTC. The chain links TRBV28 to TRBJ1-2, with 9 bases aligning to TRBD1. CDR1 and CDR2 from the germline V gene are MDHEN and SYDVKM. The CDR3 has 14 amino acids. Germline trimming cut 6 bases from V and 5 bases from J; bases unmatched to any gene: 7.

The rearrangement uses TRBV13 and TRBJ1-6; the match to TRBD1 covers 7 bases. The CDR3 length is 14 residues. The germline V gene encodes CDR1 PRHDT and CDR2 FYEKMQ (reference sequence). V lost 5 bases, J lost 8 bases, and 6 bases stayed unmatched. The CDR3 sequence: CASSPTGLDSPLHF. CDR3 nucleotide sequence: TGTGCCAGCAGCCCGACAGGGTTAGATTCACCCCTCCACTTT.

The chain is built from TRBV7-2 and TRBJ2-1; 8 bases match TRBD2. The germline gives CDR1 SGHTA, CDR2 FQGNSA. The CDR3 runs to 14 residues. Trimming removed 3 bases from V and 7 bases from J; junction bases left unmatched: 5. The CDR3 DNA sequence: TGTGCCAGCAGCTTGACTAGCGCTTGGAATGAGCAGTTCTTC. Its protein is CASSLTSAWNEQFF.

The chain has TRBV14 and TRBJ1-5, with D unclear. Germline lookup yields CDR1 SGHDN and CDR2 FVKESK. The CDR3 totals 14 residues. Trimming removed 4 bases at V and 5 bases at J, with 12 bases between. CDR3 DNA: TGTGCCAGCAGCCGCTGGACCTCCGATCAGCCCCAGCATTTT. Protein: CASSRWTSDQPQHF.

This clone has just one count. This rearrangement joins TRBV6-5 to TRBJ2-6, with D uncertain. Germline-derived CDR1 and CDR2 are MNHEY and SVGAGI. Trimming removed 8 bases from V and 2 bases from J, with 4 bases in between. The CDR3 has 12 amino acids. The CDR3 DNA reads TGTGCCAGCCCCCCTGGGGCCAACGTCCTGACTTTC. Its translation is CASPPGANVLTF.

The V call is TRBV6-1, the J call TRBJ2-6; unclear D gene. The CDR3 is 15 residues long. The V gene's germline CDR1 is MNHNS and CDR2 SASEGT. Trimming took 2 bases from V and 0 from J, leaving 5 bases between them. CDR3 region: CASSETFSGANVLTF. CDR3 coding DNA: TGTGCCAGCAGTGAAACATTCTCTGGGGCCAACGTCCTGACTTTC.

This chain connects TRBV27 to TRBJ2-7, with 8 bases lining up with TRBD2. CDR1 is MNHEY and CDR2 is SMNVEV in the germline V gene (reference sequence). V trimming: 7 bases; J trimming: 3 bases; junction bases outside the gene matches: 23. CDR3 length: 19 amino acids. The CDR3 DNA sequence: TGTGCCAGCACCTCGCGACTCGCGGGGGGCCCCCGGGGGTTCTACGAGCAGTACTTC. This translates into CASTSRLAGGPRGFYEQYF.

The chain uses TRBV5-5 and TRBJ2-7, with 8 bases identical to TRBD1. The CDR3 has 15 residues. CDR1 and CDR2 (germline): SGHKS, YYEKEE (reference sequence). V lost 4 bases, J lost 4 bases, and 10 bases stayed unmatched. CDR3 in DNA: TGTGCCAGCAGCCCATCGACAGGGGTGGGATACGAGCAGTACTTC. Protein sequence: CASSPSTGVGYEQYF.

V gene TRBV3-1 (or the pseudogene TRBV3-2) combines with J gene TRBJ2-5; 10 nucleotides align to TRBD1. The V and J ends lost 3 bases and 5 bases, in that order; junction bases with no gene match: 3. The germline gives CDR1 LGHDT, CDR2 YNNKEL (reference sequence). This CDR3 comprises 14 residues. The CDR3 protein is CASSHRGQGETQYF. Written as DNA, the CDR3 is TGTGCCAGCAGCCACCGGGGACAGGGGGAGACCCAGTACTTC.

The V and J genes are TRBV19 and TRBJ1-4, with TRBD1 identical over 7 bases. CDR1 and CDR2 (germline): LNHDA, SQIVND (reference sequence). V dropped 3 bases and J dropped 11; count of bases not matched to a gene: 6. The CDR3 is 13 amino acids. CDR3 residues: CASSMAGGQKLFF. For the CDR3, the DNA is TGTGCCAGTAGTATGGCTGGGGGACAGAAACTGTTTTTT.

The rearrangement links TRBV15 to TRBJ1-1; D gene ambiguous. Trimming pared 0 bases from V and 7 bases from J, leaving 6 bases between. The CDR3 extends over 12 amino acids. Germline V gene data show CDR1 as LNHNV and CDR2 as YYDKDF (reference sequence). CDR3 nucleotides: TGTGCCACCAGCAGAGAGAGGTTTGAAGCTTTCTTT. Translating gives CATSRERFEAFF.

This chain links TRBV6-1 with TRBJ1-5; a weak D match, TRBD1 (6 bases). V lost 1 base, J lost 4 bases, and 8 bases lay in between. The CDR3 consists of 14 residues. Germline CDR1 MNHNS, CDR2 SASEGT. The DNA of the CDR3 is TGTGCCAGCAGTGAAGGTCAGGGGAATCAGCCCCAGCATTTT. This translates into CASSEGQGNQPQHF.

This clone was counted a single time. The CDR3 DNA sequence: TGTGCCAGCAGCTCCCAGGGGGGGGACACTGAAGCTTTCTTT. Protein product: CASSSQGGDTEAFF. V gene TRBV7-2 combines with J gene TRBJ1-1; TRBD1 matches 7 bases. Trimming took 4 bases from V and 3 from J; bases not matched to a gene: 5. In germline, CDR1 is SGHTA, CDR2 FQGNSA. The CDR3 is made up of 14 amino acids. The full variable domain, with the rest looked up from reference TRBV7-2 and TRBJ1-1, is GAGVSQSPSNKVTEKGKDVELRCDPISGHTALYWYRQSLGQGLEFLIYFQGNSAPDKSGLPSDRFSAERTGGSVSTLTIQRTQQEDSAVYLCASSSQGGDTEAFFGQGTRLTVV.

The chain employs TRBV28 and TRBJ2-7; TRBD2 is a possible D gene (6 bases). Trimming removed 10 bases from V and 3 bases from J, with 16 bases in between. This CDR3 has 13 amino acids. Germline V lookup: CDR1 MDHEN, CDR2 SYDVKM. DNA of the CDR3: TGTGCCACTATAGCGGAATTGAACTACGAGCAGTACTTC. Translating gives CATIAELNYEQYF. Drawing the rest from reference TRBV28 and TRBJ2-7, the complete variable domain is DVKVTQSSRYLVKRTGEKVFLECVQDMDHENMFWYRQDPGLGLRLIYFSYDVKMKEKGDIPEGYSVSREKKERFSLILESASTNQTSMYLCATIAELNYEQYFGPGTRLTVT.